This section outlines one T cell receptor beta chain sequence together with its context. What this receptor recognizes is not known. No qualities accompany the bases; no much larger clone lies one base away. V drops 5 bases and J drops 2 bases, leaving 7 bases in between. The CDR3 measures 13 amino acids from cysteine to phenylalanine. CDR3 DNA only is kept here, 39 bases in frame from base 1. CDR1 and CDR2 are read off the germline V gene as SGHTA and FQGTGA. The record originates from a study of blood T cell repertoires in COVID-19 (TCRdb year 2020). Describing the broader study: The collaborator samples originated in the United States, Italy and Spain and spanned the acute and convalescent phases of COVID-19. The material from the prospective study consisted of cDNA or gDNA derived from T cells, B-cell-depleted T cells, or PBMCs. The dataset comprised deeply sampled blood TCRbeta repertoires from subjects exposed to, actively infected with, or recovered from COVID-19. The repertoires were released in a freely available public database meant as a resource for research on the immune response to SARS-CoV-2. Samples were obtained from the ongoing ImmuneRACE study (first 160 participants) and from some 1,300 subjects provided by 6 global collaborators. Sample metadata almost always included a de-identified subject ID, COVID-19 status, age in years and sex. Where available, HLA class I and class II types were obtained from metadata supplied by the sample provider rather than from assay-based typing. Study-wide conclusions, independent of this receptor: Clinical and demographic metadata were provided uncurated, with the amount varying by source and participant.

Participants in the prospective study were enrolled through a virtual design, were aged about 18 to 90 years, and lived in approximately 25 United States geographic areas. In the prospective study, participants were assigned to cohorts based on the clinical history participants reported in a screening survey and a study questionnaire. In the prospective study, mobile phlebotomists collected whole blood, serum and a nasopharyngeal or oropharyngeal swab from each participant. Prospective study participants could optionally give additional blood draws and questionnaires over an approximately two-month period. Prospective study blood samples were shipped either frozen or at room temperature before DNA extraction. TCRbeta CDR3 regions were amplified from genomic DNA using the immunoSEQ Assay, a bias-controlled multiplex PCR. The authors processed their data as follows. The number of nucleated cells in each sample was estimated from the amplification of reference gene primers within the assay. To quantify the absolute abundance of each unique TCRbeta CDR3 rearrangement, sequence reads were collapsed and filtered. For each sample, productive Simpson clonality was calculated by taking the square root of Simpson's diversity index across productive rearrangements. Entries here come from immuneACCESS through TCRdb and include only in-frame sequences with V and J called. Some clones fail to appear in such tables; in the studies checked, an unresolved V gene covers under half of the shortfall, and the cause of the remainder is unknown. That table is the source of V, J and clone size, and D and trimming were worked out from the DNA. Within this sample are 150,000 to 200,000 clones, with around three quarters of them counted one time only. The top ten constitute about 17% of the sample.

The chain uses TRBV7-3 and TRBJ1-3; TRBD1 might be the D gene, on 5 matching bases. This clonotype originated in a woman between 50 and 59 years old with acute COVID-19. The specimen sequenced was PBMCs or T cells enriched from blood (not recorded which). The DNA reads TGTGCCAGCAGCGAAGGGGCTGGAAACACCATATATTTT. It encodes CASSEGAGNTIYF. With the portions outside the CDR3 filled from the reference TRBV7-3 and TRBJ1-3 genes, the complete variable region becomes GAGVSQTPSNKVTEKGKYVELRCDPISGHTALYWYRQSLGQGPEFLIYFQGTGAADDSGLPNDRFFAVRPEGSVSTLKIQRTERGDSAVYLCASSEGAGNTIYFGEGSWLTVV.